This is a list of T cell receptor beta chains from one sample in a study of shared clonotypes between healthy human individuals. Only in-frame clones appear in the TCRdb table, and some are missing; sequencing was by immunoSEQ multiplex PCR. The sample holds roughly 480,000 clones; 70% to 85% are singletons and the top ten take approximately 12%. Sequencing used PBMCs. The receptor source for this set is a woman aged 40 to 49 in good health. Some clones in this sample may be carry-over from other donors' samples. The CDR3 runs from the conserved cysteine through the conserved F or W. Each record gives: clone size, V gene, D gene, J gene, CDR3 DNA, CDR3 protein. D genes are given only for firm matches. The size of a clone is reported for some rows only, either as once, few or many, or as a class for expanded clones.

clone_size: NA; v_call: TRBV2; d_call: NA; j_call: TRBJ2-7; cdr3_nt: TGTGCCAGCAGTGAACTCCTAGTTACATACGAGCAGTACTTC; cdr3_aa: CASSELLVTYEQYF
clone_size: NA; v_call: TRBV28; d_call: NA; j_call: TRBJ1-4; cdr3_nt: TGTGCCAGTGGACAGCCCTCTAATGAAAAACTGTTTTTT; cdr3_aa: CASGQPSNEKLFF
clone_size: NA; v_call: TRBV7-2; d_call: TRBD2; j_call: TRBJ2-7; cdr3_nt: TGTGCCAGCAGCCCAGGACTAGCGCGTACCTACGAGCAGTACTTC; cdr3_aa: CASSPGLARTYEQYF
clone_size: NA; v_call: TRBV13; d_call: TRBD2; j_call: TRBJ2-1; cdr3_nt: TGTGCCAGCAGCTTAGGAGGACTAGCGGGACAAGGCAATGAGCAGTTCTTC; cdr3_aa: CASSLGGLAGQGNEQFF
clone_size: NA; v_call: TRBV4-2; d_call: TRBD2; j_call: TRBJ2-7; cdr3_nt: TGTGCCAGCAGGTATACTAGCGGGCCCTTCTACGAGCAGTACTTC; cdr3_aa: CASRYTSGPFYEQYF
clone_size: NA; v_call: TRBV7-9; d_call: NA; j_call: TRBJ2-3; cdr3_nt: TGTGCCAGCAGCCCATACTACACAGATACGCAGTATTTT; cdr3_aa: CASSPYYTDTQYF
clone_size: many; v_call: TRBV7-7; d_call: TRBD2; j_call: TRBJ2-1; cdr3_nt: TGTGCTAGCAGCTTAGCGGGGGATCACAATGAGCAGTTCTTC; cdr3_aa: CASSLAGDHNEQFF
clone_size: few; v_call: TRBV2; d_call: NA; j_call: TRBJ2-3; cdr3_nt: TGTGCCAGTGGGGTTGGCGATACGCAGTATTTT; cdr3_aa: CASGVGDTQYF
clone_size: NA; v_call: TRBV4-3; d_call: NA; j_call: TRBJ2-1; cdr3_nt: TGCGCCAGCAGTCCGACTCGAGCTTGGTCACCCAATGAGCAGTTCTTC; cdr3_aa: CASSPTRAWSPNEQFF
clone_size: NA; v_call: TRBV7-3; d_call: NA; j_call: TRBJ2-4; cdr3_nt: TGTGCCAGCAGCATGGACTCACGCAGCCAAAACATTCAGTACTTC; cdr3_aa: CASSMDSRSQNIQYF
clone_size: NA; v_call: TRBV2; d_call: TRBD1; j_call: TRBJ1-4; cdr3_nt: TGTGCCAGCACAGCAACAGGGGGCGCGGAAAAACTGTTTTTT; cdr3_aa: CASTATGGAEKLFF
clone_size: NA; v_call: TRBV5-1; d_call: NA; j_call: TRBJ2-6; cdr3_nt: TGCGCCAGCAGCTTGGGCCAGGCTGGGGCCAACGTCCTGACTTTC; cdr3_aa: CASSLGQAGANVLTF
clone_size: NA; v_call: TRBV7-8; d_call: TRBD2; j_call: TRBJ2-7; cdr3_nt: TGTGCCAGCAGCTTAGTAACCATAACTAGCGGGATGGGGGAGCAGTACTTC; cdr3_aa: CASSLVTITSGMGEQYF
clone_size: NA; v_call: TRBV5-1; d_call: TRBD1; j_call: TRBJ2-2; cdr3_nt: TGCGCCAGCAGCTTAGGACAGGGATCTACCGGGGAGCTGTTTTTT; cdr3_aa: CASSLGQGSTGELFF
clone_size: once; v_call: TRBV4-3; d_call: NA; j_call: TRBJ1-1; cdr3_nt: TGCGCCAGTAGCCAAGGGATTTTAGCGAACACTGAAGCTTTCTTT; cdr3_aa: CASSQGILANTEAFF
clone_size: once; v_call: TRBV20-1; d_call: NA; j_call: TRBJ1-3; cdr3_nt: TGCAGTGCTAGCTTTGGAAACACCATATATTTT; cdr3_aa: CSASFGNTIYF
clone_size: NA; v_call: TRBV4-1; d_call: NA; j_call: TRBJ2-5; cdr3_nt: TGCGCCAGCAGCCAAGATCCCAGGGTAGGGGAGACCCAGTACTTC; cdr3_aa: CASSQDPRVGETQYF
clone_size: NA; v_call: TRBV20-1; d_call: NA; j_call: TRBJ2-1; cdr3_nt: TGCAGTGCTACCTCTTATTATGAGCAGTTCTTC; cdr3_aa: CSATSYYEQFF
clone_size: NA; v_call: TRBV29-1; d_call: TRBD2; j_call: TRBJ2-1; cdr3_nt: TGCAGCGTTGAACCGAGGCGGGAGGCCTTCAATGAGCAGTTCTTC; cdr3_aa: CSVEPRREAFNEQFF
clone_size: NA; v_call: TRBV5-1; d_call: NA; j_call: TRBJ1-4; cdr3_nt: TGCGCCAGCAGCTTGGGGACCAATGAAAAACTGTTTTTT; cdr3_aa: CASSLGTNEKLFF
clone_size: NA; v_call: TRBV11-2; d_call: NA; j_call: TRBJ1-1; cdr3_nt: TGTGCCAGCAGCTGGTCAGCAAACACTGAAGCTTTCTTT; cdr3_aa: CASSWSANTEAFF
clone_size: NA; v_call: TRBV20-1; d_call: NA; j_call: TRBJ2-3; cdr3_nt: TGCAGTGCTAGAGTATTAGATACGCAGTATTTT; cdr3_aa: CSARVLDTQYF